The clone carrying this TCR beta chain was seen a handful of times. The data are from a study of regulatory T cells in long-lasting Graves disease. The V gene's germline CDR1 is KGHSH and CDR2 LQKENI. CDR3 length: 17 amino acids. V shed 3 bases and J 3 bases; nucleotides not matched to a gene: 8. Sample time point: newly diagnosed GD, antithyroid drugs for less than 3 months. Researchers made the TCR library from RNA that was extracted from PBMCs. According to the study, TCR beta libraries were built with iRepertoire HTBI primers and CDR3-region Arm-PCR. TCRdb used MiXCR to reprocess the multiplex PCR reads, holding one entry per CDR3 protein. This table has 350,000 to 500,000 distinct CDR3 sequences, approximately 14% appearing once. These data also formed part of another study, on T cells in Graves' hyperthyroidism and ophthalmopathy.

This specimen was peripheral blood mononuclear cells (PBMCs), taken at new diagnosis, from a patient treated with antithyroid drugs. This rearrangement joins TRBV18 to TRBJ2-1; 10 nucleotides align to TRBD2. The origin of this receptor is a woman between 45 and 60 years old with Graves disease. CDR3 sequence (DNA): TGTGCCAGCTCACCCTATCTAGCGGGAGATATCTACAATGAGCAGTTCTTC. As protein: CASSPYLAGDIYNEQFF. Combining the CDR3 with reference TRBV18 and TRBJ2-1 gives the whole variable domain NAGVMQNPRHLVRRRGQEARLRCSPMKGHSHVYWYRQLPEEGLKFMVYLQKENIIDESGMPKERFSAEFPKEGPSILRIQQVVRGDSAAYFCASSPYLAGDIYNEQFFGPGTRLTVL.